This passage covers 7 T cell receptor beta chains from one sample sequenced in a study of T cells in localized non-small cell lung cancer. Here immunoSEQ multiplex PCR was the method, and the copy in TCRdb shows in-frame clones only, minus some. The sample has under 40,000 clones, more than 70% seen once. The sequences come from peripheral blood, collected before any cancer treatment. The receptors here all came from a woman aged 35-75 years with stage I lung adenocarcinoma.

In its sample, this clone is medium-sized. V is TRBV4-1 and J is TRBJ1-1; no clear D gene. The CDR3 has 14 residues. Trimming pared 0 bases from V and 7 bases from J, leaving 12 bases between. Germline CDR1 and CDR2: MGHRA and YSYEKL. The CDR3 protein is CASSQDGQPLEAFF. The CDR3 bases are TGCGCCAGCAGCCAAGATGGGCAGCCACTTGAAGCTTTCTTT.

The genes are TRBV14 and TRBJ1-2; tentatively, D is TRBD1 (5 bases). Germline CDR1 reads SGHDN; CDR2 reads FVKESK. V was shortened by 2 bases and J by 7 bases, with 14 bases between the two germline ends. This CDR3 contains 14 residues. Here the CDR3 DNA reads TGTGCCAGCAGCCAATTCGGGGGTGTTCTTGGCTACACCTTC. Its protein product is CASSQFGGVLGYTF.

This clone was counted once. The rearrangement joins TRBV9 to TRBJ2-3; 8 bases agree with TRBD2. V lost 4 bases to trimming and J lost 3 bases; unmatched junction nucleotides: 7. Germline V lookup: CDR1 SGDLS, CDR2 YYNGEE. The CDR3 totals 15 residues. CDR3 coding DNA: TGTGCCAGCAGCCTAGTCGGCGGGGGGACAGATACGCAGTATTTT. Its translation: CASSLVGGGTDTQYF.

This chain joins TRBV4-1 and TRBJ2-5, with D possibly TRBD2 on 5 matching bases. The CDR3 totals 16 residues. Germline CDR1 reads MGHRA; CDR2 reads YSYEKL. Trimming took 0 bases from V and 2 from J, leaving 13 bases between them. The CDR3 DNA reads TGCGCCAGCAGCCAAGATTTCGGGGAGTGGCAAGAGACCCAGTACTTC. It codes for CASSQDFGEWQETQYF.

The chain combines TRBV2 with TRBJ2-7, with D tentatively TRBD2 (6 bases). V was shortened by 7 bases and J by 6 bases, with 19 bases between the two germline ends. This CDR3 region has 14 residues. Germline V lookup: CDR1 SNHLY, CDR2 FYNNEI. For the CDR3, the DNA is TGTGCCAGCATTCCGACTCCGGGAGAGGTCGAGCAGTACTTC. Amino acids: CASIPTPGEVEQYF. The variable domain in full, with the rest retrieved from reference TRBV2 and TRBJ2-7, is EPEVTQTPSHQVTQMGQEVILRCVPISNHLYFYWYRQILGQKVEFLVSFYNNEISEKSEIFDDQFSVERPDGSNFTLKIRSTKLEDSAMYFCASIPTPGEVEQYFGPGTRLTVT.

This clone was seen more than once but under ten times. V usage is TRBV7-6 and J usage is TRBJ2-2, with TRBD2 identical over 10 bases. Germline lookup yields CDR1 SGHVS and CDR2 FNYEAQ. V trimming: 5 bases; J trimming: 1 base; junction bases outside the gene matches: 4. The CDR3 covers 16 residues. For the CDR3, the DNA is TGTGCCAGCAGCGCGCCTAGCGGGGGGAACACCGGGGAGCTGTTTTTT. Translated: CASSAPSGGNTGELFF.

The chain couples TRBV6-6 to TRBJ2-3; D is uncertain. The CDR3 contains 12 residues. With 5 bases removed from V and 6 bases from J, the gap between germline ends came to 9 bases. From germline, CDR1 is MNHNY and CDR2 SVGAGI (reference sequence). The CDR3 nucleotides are TGTGCCAGCAGTCCCCTAGGGGATACGCAGTATTTT. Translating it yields CASSPLGDTQYF.